Sequencing of this TCR beta chain was carried out in a study of human T cells and chemical hapten exposure. The sample's time point: patch test 2, 6 weeks after DPC sensitization. The sample's treatment: therapeutic diphenylcyclopropenone sensitization with weekly scalp DPC. In regard to this clonotype: Its cognate antigen is unknown.

Points from the study as a whole: The number of TCRs above 1 in 1000 frequency did not change after DPC sensitization.

TCRdb independently ran MiXCR on the RACE reads; one entry per CDR3 protein. The sample has 350,000 to 400,000 distinct CDR3 sequences, more than 5% seen once. Germline V gives CDR1 MNHEY, CDR2 SMNVEV (reference sequence). The CDR3 length is 15 residues. V lost 3 bases, J lost 5 bases, and 16 bases lay in between. The rearrangement links TRBV27 to TRBJ1-1; tentative D call: TRBD1 (6 bases). Sequences were derived from whole blood, sampled in connection with sensitization to the hapten diphenylcyclopropenone (DPC). The clonotype comes from a woman under 30 with alopecia areata. Some clones in this sample may be carry-over from other donors' samples. CDR3 in DNA: TGTGCCAGCAGTTTGGGGGCGGGGTTCGAGACTGAAGCTTTCTTT. Its protein is CASSLGAGFETEAFF.